Given below is one T cell receptor (beta chain) in context. The CDR3 spans 17 residues. V was pared by 6 bases and J by 0 bases, with 8 bases of the junction left unmatched. Germline lookup yields CDR1 SGHDN and CDR2 FVKESK. This sample stems from a study of blood T cell repertoires in COVID-19. Study information: Donors in the United States, Italy and Spain gave samples during acute or convalescent COVID-19.

Original methodology: Using reference gene primer amplification, nucleated cell counts were estimated. Clones were read by immunoSEQ multiplex PCR, and TCRdb kept only the in-frame ones, dropping some. That table gives V, J and clone size, and the DNA gave D and trimming. The sample comprises 88,000 or so clones, over 75% of which are singletons, and about 4.2% rests with the top ten. The source material was peripheral blood. The receptor comes from a man aged 55 to 70 with acute or convalescent COVID-19. The chain carries TRBV14 and TRBJ2-6; 7 nucleotides match TRBD1. Written as DNA, the CDR3 is TGTGCCAGCAGAGGCACAGGGGCCCTCTCTGGGGCCAACGTCCTGACTTTC. Protein product: CASRGTGALSGANVLTF.